One and the same sample provided the 3 T cell receptor beta chains below, sequenced in a study of low-dose radiotherapy and immunotherapy resistance in tumors. Documented time point: after trial treatment. Specified treatment: LDRT plus nivolumab, ipilimumab, low-dose cyclophosphamide and aspirin (RACIN trial). Both TCRalpha and TCRbeta chains were reverse transcribed with V-gene-specific primers. The TCRs were subjected to amplification over approximately 19 PCR cycles employing a constant-region primer in conjunction with a V-primer adapter. One entry per CDR3 protein, called by TCRdb with MiXCR from the reads. The sample has tens of thousands of distinct CDR3 sequences; 20% to 25% are singletons. The sequenced sample was PBMCs, obtained after low-dose radiotherapy plus immunotherapy. The receptor source for this set is a female donor with ovarian cancer.

The sample holds many counts of this clonotype. J is TRBJ2-7 and V is TRBV9, with TRBD1 matching over 9 bases. V was pared by 4 bases and J by 2 bases, with 7 bases of the junction left unmatched. The CDR3 totals 15 residues. The V gene's germline CDR1 is SGDLS and CDR2 YYNGEE. The chain's CDR3 is CASSKGQGQAYEQYF. The CDR3 nucleotides read TGTGCCAGCAGCAAGGGACAGGGCCAGGCCTACGAGCAGTACTTC.

This clonotype came up once. The chain uses TRBV23-1 and TRBJ2-5, with 8 bases that match TRBD2. TRBV23-1 is an ORF for which the function is uncertain. This CDR3 region has 15 residues. With V trimmed by 10 bases and J by 3 bases, 13 bases remained unmatched. The CDR3, as DNA: TGCGCCACCCCCCGCTGGGGGGGACTAGAAGAGACCCAGTACTTC. Encoded protein: CATPRWGGLEETQYF.

This clonotype was counted at least ten times. The gene calls are TRBV2 and TRBJ2-2; D not certain. Germline V gives CDR1 SNHLY, CDR2 FYNNEI. The CDR3 length is 13 residues. Trimming shortened V by 6 bases and J by 2 bases, and 7 bases separated the two germline ends. CDR3 sequence (DNA): TGTGCCAGCAGACTCCATAACACCGGGGAGCTGTTTTTT. Protein: CASRLHNTGELFF.